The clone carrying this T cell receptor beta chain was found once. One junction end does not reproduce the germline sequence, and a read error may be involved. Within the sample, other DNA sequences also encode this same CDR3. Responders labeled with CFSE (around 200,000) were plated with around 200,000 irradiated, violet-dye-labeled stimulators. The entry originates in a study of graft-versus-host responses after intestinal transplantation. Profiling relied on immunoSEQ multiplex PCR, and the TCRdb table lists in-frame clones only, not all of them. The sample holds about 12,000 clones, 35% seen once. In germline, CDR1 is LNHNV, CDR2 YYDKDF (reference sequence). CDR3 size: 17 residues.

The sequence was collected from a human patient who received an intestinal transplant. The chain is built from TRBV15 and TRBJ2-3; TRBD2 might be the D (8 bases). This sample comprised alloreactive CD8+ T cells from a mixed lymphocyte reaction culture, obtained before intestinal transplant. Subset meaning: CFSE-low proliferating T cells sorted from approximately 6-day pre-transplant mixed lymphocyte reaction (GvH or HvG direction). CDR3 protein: CATSRPRTSLGTDTQYF. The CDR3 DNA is TGTGCCACCAGCAGACCGCGGACTAGCCTCGGGACAGATACGCAATATTTT.